Each of the 14 T cell receptor beta chains below was sequenced from the same sample in a study of fetal regulatory T cell absence and autoimmunity. Only in-frame clones appear in the TCRdb table, and some are missing; sequencing was by immunoSEQ multiplex PCR. The sample includes around 45,000 clones, roughly 80% of them seen just once. Sequencing was performed on cord blood. These receptors originate from a newborn boy with IPEX syndrome.

The chain joins TRBV30 to TRBJ1-3, with D possibly TRBD1 on 5 matching bases. CDR3 length: 17 amino acids. Trimming removed 0 bases from V and 4 bases from J, with 19 bases in between. The V gene's germline CDR1 is GTSNPN and CDR2 SVGIG (reference sequence). The CDR3 nucleotides read TGTGCCTGGAGTGTATCTCTCCGGGGCTTGTTCGGAAACACCATATATTTT. Its translation: CAWSVSLRGLFGNTIYF.

The J gene is TRBJ2-7, the V gene TRBV6-1; 11 bases map to TRBD2. Germline assignment: CDR1 MNHNS and CDR2 SASEGT. The CDR3 is 14 amino acids. The V and J ends lost 6 bases and 6 bases, in that order; junction bases with no gene match: 7. DNA of the CDR3: TGTGCCAGCAGGCCTAGCGGGAGGAACATCGAGCAGTACTTC. This gives the protein CASRPSGRNIEQYF.

This clone was seen a few times. The chain has TRBV6-1 and TRBJ1-5; 8 bases map to TRBD1. J gave up 9 bases and V 4 bases, and 11 bases lay outside the gene matches. Germline CDR1 is MNHNS and CDR2 is SASEGT. The CDR3 loop spans 15 amino acids. The CDR3 region has the DNA TGTGCCAGCAGTGTCCGGGGACAGGCACTCAGGCCCCAGCATTTT. Translating it yields CASSVRGQALRPQHF.

This chain uses TRBV29-1 with TRBJ1-1, with D hard to call. The CDR3 runs 12 residues. The germline V and J ends were trimmed by 5 bases and 5 bases, with 12 bases remaining between them. Germline-derived CDR1 and CDR2 are SQVTM and ANQGSEA. The CDR3 is CSVLLLGTEAFF. The CDR3 region has the DNA TGCAGCGTTTTACTCCTCGGAACTGAAGCTTTCTTT.

CDR3 region: CASSQGASYEQYF. For the CDR3, the DNA is TGCGCCAGCAGCCAAGGCGCGTCCTACGAGCAGTACTTC. The chain combines TRBV4-3 with TRBJ2-7; unclear D gene. The CDR3 runs 13 residues. Trimming removed 1 base at V and 1 base at J, with 5 bases between. Per the germline V gene, CDR1 is LGHNA and CDR2 is YSLEER.

The rearrangement uses TRBV9 and TRBJ1-6, with D possibly being TRBD1 (5 bases). CDR3 length equals 16 residues. Germline lookup yields CDR1 SGDLS and CDR2 YYNGEE. V shed 3 bases and J shed 4 bases, with 14 bases lying between them. The CDR3: CASSAGTSSYNSPLHF. The CDR3 bases are TGTGCCAGCAGCGCCGGGACTTCTAGTTATAATTCACCCCTCCACTTT.

This chain links TRBV11-3 with TRBJ2-5; D remains unclear. From germline, CDR1 is SGHNT and CDR2 YENEEA. V lost 3 bases and J 1 base, leaving 9 bases between the germline ends. The CDR3 runs to 14 residues. The CDR3 loop is CASSFAVRQETQYF. CDR3 DNA sequence: TGTGCCAGCAGCTTTGCGGTCCGCCAAGAGACCCAGTACTTC. Together with reference TRBV11-3 and TRBJ2-5, the CDR3 gives the full variable domain: EAGVVQSPRYKIIEKKQPVAFWCNPISGHNTLYWYLQNLGQGPELLIRYENEEAVDDSQLPKDRFSAERLKGVDSTLKIQPAELGDSAVYLCASSFAVRQETQYFGPGTRLLVL.

This clone is a singleton in its sample. This chain connects TRBV10-1 to TRBJ2-4; the match to TRBD2 covers 15 bases. The CDR3 has 17 amino acids. Germline CDR1 WNHNN, CDR2 SYGVQD (reference sequence). The junction had 0 bases not matched to a gene; V was cut back by 2 bases and J by 1 base. The CDR3 reads CASSEGLAGGAKNIQYF. The CDR3 region has the DNA TGCGCCAGCAGTGAGGGACTAGCGGGGGGGGCCAAAAACATTCAGTACTTC.

This chain links TRBV15 with TRBJ2-7, with D perhaps TRBD1 (6 bases). The germline V gene encodes CDR1 LNHNV and CDR2 YYDKDF (reference sequence). Trimming took 2 bases from V and 2 from J, leaving 19 bases between them. The CDR3 totals 17 residues. The CDR3 region is CATSRTLPTGYPYEQYF. The CDR3 coding sequence is TGTGCCACCAGCAGAACCCTTCCGACAGGCTATCCCTACGAGCAGTACTTC.

The V gene is TRBV5-4, the J gene TRBJ2-2; 7 bases agree with TRBD2. The CDR3 spans 14 residues. Trimming at V came to 4 bases and at J to 2 bases, leaving 2 bases not matched to a gene. CDR1 SGHNT and CDR2 YYREEE come from the germline V gene (reference sequence). Here the CDR3 reads CASSGAGNTGELFF. CDR3 nucleotides: TGTGCCAGCAGCGGAGCGGGAAACACCGGGGAGCTGTTTTTT.

The V and J genes are TRBV2 and TRBJ2-1; TRBD2 aligns across 11 bases. V shed 3 bases, J shed 6 bases, and the junction held 1 base outside the gene matches. The CDR3 sequence is 14 residues long. The V gene's germline CDR1 is SNHLY and CDR2 FYNNEI. Written as DNA, the CDR3 is TGTGCCAGCAGTGATACTAGCGGGAGCAATGAGCAGTTCTTC. Translation gives CASSDTSGSNEQFF.

This sequence joins TRBV5-6 and TRBJ2-4; D might be TRBD1 or TRBD2, each matching 5 bases. Germline V lookup: CDR1 SGHDT, CDR2 YYEEEE. Trimming shortened V by 1 base and J by 0 bases, and 11 bases separated the two germline ends. The CDR3 extends over 16 amino acids. The chain's CDR3 is CASSLRDHLAKNIQYF. CDR3 coding DNA: TGTGCCAGCAGCTTGCGGGACCATCTAGCCAAAAACATTCAGTACTTC. The whole variable domain, remainder taken from reference TRBV5-6 and TRBJ2-4, is DAGVTQSPTHLIKTRGQQVTLRCSPKSGHDTVSWYQQALGQGPQFIFQYYEEEERQRGNFPDRFSGHQFPNYSSELNVNALLLGDSALYLCASSLRDHLAKNIQYFGAGTRLSVL.

This chain links TRBV27 with TRBJ2-6; tentatively, D is TRBD1 or TRBD2 (5 bases each). This CDR3 has 14 amino acids. CDR1 and CDR2 from the germline V gene are MNHEY and SMNVEV (reference sequence). The V end lost 5 bases, the J end lost 0 bases, and 5 bases lay between the germline ends. CDR3 in amino acids: CASSGGSGANVLTF. CDR3 nucleotide sequence: TGTGCCAGCAGTGGGGGCTCTGGGGCCAACGTCCTGACTTTC.

The chain links TRBV7-9 to TRBJ1-5, with D possibly being TRBD1 (5 bases). Looked up from germline, CDR1 is SEHNR and CDR2 is FQNEAQ (reference sequence). The germline V and J ends were trimmed by 4 bases and 0 bases, with 13 bases remaining between them. The CDR3 has 16 residues. The CDR3 here is CASSSSDTLSNQPQHF. CDR3 nucleotide sequence: TGTGCCAGCAGCTCCTCGGACACCCTTAGCAATCAGCCCCAGCATTTT.